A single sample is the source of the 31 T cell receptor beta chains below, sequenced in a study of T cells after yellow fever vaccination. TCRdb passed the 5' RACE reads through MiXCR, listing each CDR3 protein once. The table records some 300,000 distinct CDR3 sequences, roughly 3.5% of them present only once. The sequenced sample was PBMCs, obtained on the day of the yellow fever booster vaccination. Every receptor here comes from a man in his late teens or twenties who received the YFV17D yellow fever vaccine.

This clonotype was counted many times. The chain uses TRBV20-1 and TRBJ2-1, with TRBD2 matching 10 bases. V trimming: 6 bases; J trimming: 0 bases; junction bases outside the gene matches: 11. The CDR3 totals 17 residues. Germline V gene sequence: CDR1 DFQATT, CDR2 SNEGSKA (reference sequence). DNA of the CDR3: TGCAGTGCCGAGGAGCGGGGGGGCTCGAGCTCCTACAATGAGCAGTTCTTC. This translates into CSAEERGGSSSYNEQFF.

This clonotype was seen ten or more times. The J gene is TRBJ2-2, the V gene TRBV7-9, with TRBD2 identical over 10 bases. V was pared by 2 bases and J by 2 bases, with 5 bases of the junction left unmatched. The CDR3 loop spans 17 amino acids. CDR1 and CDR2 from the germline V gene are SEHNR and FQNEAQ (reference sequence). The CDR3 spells CASSLHGLAANTGELFF. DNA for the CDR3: TGTGCCAGCAGCTTACATGGACTAGCGGCTAACACCGGGGAGCTGTTTTTT.

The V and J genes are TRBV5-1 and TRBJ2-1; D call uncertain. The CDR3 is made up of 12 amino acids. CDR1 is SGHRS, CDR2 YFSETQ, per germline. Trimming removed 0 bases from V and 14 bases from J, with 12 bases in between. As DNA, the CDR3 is TGCGCCAGCAGCTTGGAACAGCCCGATAAGTTCTTC. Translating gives CASSLEQPDKFF.

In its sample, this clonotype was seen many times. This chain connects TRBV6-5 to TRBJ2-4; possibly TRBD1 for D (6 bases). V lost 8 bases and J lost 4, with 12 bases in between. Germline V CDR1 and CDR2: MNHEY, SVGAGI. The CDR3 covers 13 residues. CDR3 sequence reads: CASAFTGKNIQYF. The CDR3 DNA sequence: TGTGCCAGCGCTTTTACAGGGAAAAACATTCAGTACTTC.

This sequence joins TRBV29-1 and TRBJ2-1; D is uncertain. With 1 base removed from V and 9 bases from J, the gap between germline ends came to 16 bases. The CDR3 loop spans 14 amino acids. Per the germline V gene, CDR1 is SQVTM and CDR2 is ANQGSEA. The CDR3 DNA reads TGCAGCGTTGAAGGACCAGGATTGGGCGGTGAGCAGTTCTTC. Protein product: CSVEGPGLGGEQFF.

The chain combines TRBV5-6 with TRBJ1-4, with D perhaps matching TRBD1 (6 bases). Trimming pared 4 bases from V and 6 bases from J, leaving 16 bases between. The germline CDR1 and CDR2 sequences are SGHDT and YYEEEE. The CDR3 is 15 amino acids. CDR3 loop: CASSITGTSDEKLFF. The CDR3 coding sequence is TGTGCCAGCAGCATAACCGGGACATCTGATGAAAAACTGTTTTTT.

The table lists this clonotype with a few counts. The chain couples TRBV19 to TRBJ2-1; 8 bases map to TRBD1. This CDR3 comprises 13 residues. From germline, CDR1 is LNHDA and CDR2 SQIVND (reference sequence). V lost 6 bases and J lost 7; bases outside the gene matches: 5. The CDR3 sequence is CASRQGGGNEQFF. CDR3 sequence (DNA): TGTGCCAGTAGACAGGGGGGTGGGAATGAGCAGTTCTTC.

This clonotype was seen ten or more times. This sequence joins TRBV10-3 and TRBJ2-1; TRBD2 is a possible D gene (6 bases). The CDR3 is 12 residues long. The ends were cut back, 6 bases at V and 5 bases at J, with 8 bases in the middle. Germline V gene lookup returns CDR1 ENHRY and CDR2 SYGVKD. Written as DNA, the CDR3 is TGTGCCATCAGGGGGGGAAACAATGAGCAGTTCTTC. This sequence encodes CAIRGGNNEQFF.

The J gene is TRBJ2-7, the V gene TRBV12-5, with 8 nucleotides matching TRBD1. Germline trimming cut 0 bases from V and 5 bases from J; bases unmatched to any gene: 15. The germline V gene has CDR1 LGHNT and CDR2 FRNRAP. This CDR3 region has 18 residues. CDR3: CASGLVLGGQGFPHEQYF. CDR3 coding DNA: TGTGCTAGTGGTTTGGTACTGGGTGGACAGGGTTTCCCCCACGAGCAGTACTTC. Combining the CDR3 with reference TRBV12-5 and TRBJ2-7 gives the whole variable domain DARVTQTPRHKVTEMGQEVTMRCQPILGHNTVFWYRQTMMQGLELLAYFRNRAPLDDSGMPKDRFSAEMPDATLATLKIQPSEPRDSAVYFCASGLVLGGQGFPHEQYFGPGTRLTVT.

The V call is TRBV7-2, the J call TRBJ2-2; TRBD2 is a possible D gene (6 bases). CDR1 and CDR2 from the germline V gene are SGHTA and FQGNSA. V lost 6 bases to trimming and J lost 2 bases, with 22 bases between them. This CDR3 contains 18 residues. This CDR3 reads CASRSFRWWRGNTGELFF. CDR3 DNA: TGTGCCAGCAGAAGCTTCCGGTGGTGGAGGGGAAACACCGGGGAGCTGTTTTTT.

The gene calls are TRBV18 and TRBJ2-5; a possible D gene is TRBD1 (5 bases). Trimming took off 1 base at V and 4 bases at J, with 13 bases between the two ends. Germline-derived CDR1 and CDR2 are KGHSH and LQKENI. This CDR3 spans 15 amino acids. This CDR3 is CASSPLQGLRETQYF. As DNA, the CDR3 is TGTGCCAGCTCACCACTCCAGGGATTACGAGAGACCCAGTACTTC.

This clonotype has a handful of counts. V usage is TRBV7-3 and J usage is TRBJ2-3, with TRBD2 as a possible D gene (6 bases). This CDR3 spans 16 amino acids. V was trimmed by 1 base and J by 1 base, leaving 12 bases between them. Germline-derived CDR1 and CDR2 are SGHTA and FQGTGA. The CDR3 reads CASSLMKGLGTDTQYF. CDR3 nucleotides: TGTGCCAGCAGCTTAATGAAGGGACTTGGCACAGATACGCAGTATTTT.

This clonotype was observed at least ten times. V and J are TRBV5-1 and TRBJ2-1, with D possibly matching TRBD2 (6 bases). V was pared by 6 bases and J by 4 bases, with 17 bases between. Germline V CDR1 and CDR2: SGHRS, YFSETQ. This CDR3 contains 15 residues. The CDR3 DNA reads TGCGCCAGCAATCCCACGGGGGAAACTTACAATGAGCAGTTCTTC. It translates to CASNPTGETYNEQFF. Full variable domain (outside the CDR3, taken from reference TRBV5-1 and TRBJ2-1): KAGVTQTPRYLIKTRGQQVTLSCSPISGHRSVSWYQQTPGQGLQFLFEYFSETQRNKGNFPGRFSGRQFSNSRSEMNVSTLELGDSALYLCASNPTGETYNEQFFGPGTRLTVL.

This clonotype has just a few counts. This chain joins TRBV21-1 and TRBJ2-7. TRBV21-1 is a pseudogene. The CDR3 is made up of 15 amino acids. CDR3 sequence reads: CASSKSGGIPYEQYV. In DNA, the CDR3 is TGTGCCAGCAGCAAATCGGGTGGGATACCTTACGAGCAGTACGTC.

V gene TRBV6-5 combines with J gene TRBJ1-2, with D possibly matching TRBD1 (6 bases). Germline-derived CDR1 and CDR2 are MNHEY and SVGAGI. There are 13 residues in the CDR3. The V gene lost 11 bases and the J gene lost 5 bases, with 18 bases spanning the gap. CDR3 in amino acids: CASRDMGVYGYTF. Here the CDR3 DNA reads TGTGCCTCCCGGGACATGGGGGTATATGGCTACACCTTC.

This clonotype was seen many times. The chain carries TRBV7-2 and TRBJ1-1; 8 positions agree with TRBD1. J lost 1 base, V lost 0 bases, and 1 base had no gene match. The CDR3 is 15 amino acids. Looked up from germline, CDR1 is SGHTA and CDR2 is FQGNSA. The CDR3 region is CASSLATGANTEAFF. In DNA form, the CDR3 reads TGTGCCAGCAGCTTAGCGACAGGGGCGAACACTGAAGCTTTCTTT.

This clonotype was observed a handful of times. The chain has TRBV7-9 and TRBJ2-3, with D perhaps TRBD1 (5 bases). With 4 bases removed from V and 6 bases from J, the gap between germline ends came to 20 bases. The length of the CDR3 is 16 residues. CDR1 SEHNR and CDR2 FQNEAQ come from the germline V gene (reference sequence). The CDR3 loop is CASSSGTTAPRDTQYF. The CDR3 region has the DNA TGTGCCAGCAGCTCCGGAACGACAGCCCCCCGGGATACGCAGTATTTT.

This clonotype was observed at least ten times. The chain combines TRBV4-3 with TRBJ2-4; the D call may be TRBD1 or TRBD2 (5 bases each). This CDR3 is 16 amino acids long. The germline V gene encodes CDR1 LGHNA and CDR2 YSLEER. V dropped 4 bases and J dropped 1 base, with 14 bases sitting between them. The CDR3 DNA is TGCGCCAGCAGCCGGGACCCCCGAGGCGCCAAAAACATTCAGTACTTC. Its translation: CASSRDPRGAKNIQYF.

The CDR3 DNA reads TGTGCCAGCAGCACTAGGAGACAGGACCCGAACACTGAAGCTTTCTTT. As protein: CASSTRRQDPNTEAFF. The chain combines TRBV7-8 with TRBJ1-1, with D possibly matching TRBD1 (6 bases). The germline V gene encodes CDR1 SGHVS and CDR2 FQNEAQ. The V and J ends lost 5 bases and 1 base respectively, with 17 bases between them. The CDR3 runs to 16 residues.

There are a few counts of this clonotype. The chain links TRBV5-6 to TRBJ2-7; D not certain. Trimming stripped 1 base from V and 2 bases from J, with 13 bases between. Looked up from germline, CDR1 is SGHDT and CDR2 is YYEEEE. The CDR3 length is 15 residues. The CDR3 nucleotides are TGTGCCAGCAGCTTGCCCTGGCAGCTTCCCTACGAGCAGTACTTC. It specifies CASSLPWQLPYEQYF.

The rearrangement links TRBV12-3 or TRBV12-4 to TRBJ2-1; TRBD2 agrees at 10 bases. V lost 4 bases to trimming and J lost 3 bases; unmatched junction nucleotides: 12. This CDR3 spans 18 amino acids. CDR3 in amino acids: CASSSEAGGLSSYNEQFF. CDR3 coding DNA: TGTGCCAGCAGTTCCGAAGCGGGGGGGCTATCTAGCTACAATGAGCAGTTCTTC.

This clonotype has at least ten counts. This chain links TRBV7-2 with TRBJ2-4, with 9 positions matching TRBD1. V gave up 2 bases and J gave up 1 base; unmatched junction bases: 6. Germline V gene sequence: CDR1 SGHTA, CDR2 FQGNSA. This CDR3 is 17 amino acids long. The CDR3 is CASSLSQGQGAKNIQYF. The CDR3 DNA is TGTGCCAGCAGCTTATCCCAAGGACAGGGGGCCAAAAACATTCAGTACTTC.

DNA for the CDR3: TGTGCCAGCCGCCGAGGGACAGAAAACCCGGGGTACGAGCAGTACTTC. It encodes CASRRGTENPGYEQYF. The chain uses TRBV19 and TRBJ2-7; TRBD1 agrees at 7 bases. The CDR3 extends over 16 amino acids. The germline V gene has CDR1 LNHDA and CDR2 SQIVND (reference sequence). V was clipped by 9 bases and J by 4 bases; unmatched bases: 18.

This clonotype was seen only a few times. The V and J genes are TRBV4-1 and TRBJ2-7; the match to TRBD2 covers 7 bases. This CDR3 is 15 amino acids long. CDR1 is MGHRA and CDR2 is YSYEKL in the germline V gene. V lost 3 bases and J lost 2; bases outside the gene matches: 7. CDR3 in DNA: TGCGCCAGCAGCCAGGTTGCCAGCGGGGCCTACGAGCAGTACGTC. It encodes CASSQVASGAYEQYV.

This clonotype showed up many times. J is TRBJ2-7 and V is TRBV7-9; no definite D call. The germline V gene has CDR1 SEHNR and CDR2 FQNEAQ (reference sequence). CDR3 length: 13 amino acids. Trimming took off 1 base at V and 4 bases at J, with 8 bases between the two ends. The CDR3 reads CASSLGPKYEQYV. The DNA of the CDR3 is TGTGCCAGCAGCTTAGGCCCTAAGTACGAGCAGTACGTC.

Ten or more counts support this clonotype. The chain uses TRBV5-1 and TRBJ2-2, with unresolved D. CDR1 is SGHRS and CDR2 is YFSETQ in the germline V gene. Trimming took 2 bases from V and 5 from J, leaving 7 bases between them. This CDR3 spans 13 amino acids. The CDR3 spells CASSFRATGELFF. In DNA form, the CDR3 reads TGCGCCAGCAGCTTTAGGGCGACCGGGGAGCTGTTTTTT.

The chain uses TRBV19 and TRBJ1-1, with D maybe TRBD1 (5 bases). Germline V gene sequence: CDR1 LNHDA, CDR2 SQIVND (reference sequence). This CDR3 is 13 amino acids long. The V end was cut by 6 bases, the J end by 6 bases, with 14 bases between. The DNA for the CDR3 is TGTGCCAGTAGCCTCGGGGGATTCTCTGAAGCTTTCTTT. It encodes CASSLGGFSEAFF.

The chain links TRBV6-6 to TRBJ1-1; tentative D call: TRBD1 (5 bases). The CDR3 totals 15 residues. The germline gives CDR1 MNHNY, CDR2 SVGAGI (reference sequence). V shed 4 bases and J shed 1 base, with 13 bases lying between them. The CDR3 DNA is TGTGCCAGCAGTTCATCCGGGACGGGGAACACTGAAGCTTTCTTT. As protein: CASSSSGTGNTEAFF.

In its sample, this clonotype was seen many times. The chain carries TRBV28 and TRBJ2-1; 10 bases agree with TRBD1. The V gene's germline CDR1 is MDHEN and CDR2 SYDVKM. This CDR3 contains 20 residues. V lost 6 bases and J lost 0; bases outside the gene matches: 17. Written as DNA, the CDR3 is TGTGCCAGCAGAGCACCGGGACAGGGGTTATACGAGAGCTCCTACAATGAGCAGTTCTTC. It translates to CASRAPGQGLYESSYNEQFF.

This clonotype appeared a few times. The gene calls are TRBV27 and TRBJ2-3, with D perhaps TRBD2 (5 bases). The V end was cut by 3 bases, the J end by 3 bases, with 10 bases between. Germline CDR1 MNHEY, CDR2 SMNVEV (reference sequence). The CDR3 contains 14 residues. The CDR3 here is CASSFSRDTDTQYF. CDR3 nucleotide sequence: TGTGCCAGCAGTTTTAGCCGGGATACAGATACGCAGTATTTT.

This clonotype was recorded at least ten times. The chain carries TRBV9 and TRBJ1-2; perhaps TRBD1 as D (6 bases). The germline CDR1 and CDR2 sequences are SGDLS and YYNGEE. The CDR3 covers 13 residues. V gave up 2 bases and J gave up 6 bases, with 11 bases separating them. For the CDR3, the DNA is TGTGCCAGCAGCGTTGCTCGGGGGCATGGCTACACCTTC. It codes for CASSVARGHGYTF.